The next 16 T cell receptor beta chains were all read from a single sample in a study of blood T cell repertoires in COVID-19. Assay: immunoSEQ multiplex PCR; the TCRdb copy retains only in-frame clones and omits some. The sample includes 330,000 or so clones, about 90% of them seen just once. Sequencing used PBMCs or T cells enriched from blood (not recorded which). The source of these receptors is a woman aged 30 to 39 who had been exposed to COVID-19.

This clone was seen once. This chain connects TRBV5-4 to TRBJ2-7; tentative D call: TRBD1 (5 bases). The ends were cut back, 4 bases at V and 0 bases at J, with 17 bases in the middle. The germline V gene has CDR1 SGHNT and CDR2 YYREEE (reference sequence). This CDR3 spans 16 amino acids. CDR3 loop: CASSPPAGLSSYEQYF. Here the CDR3 DNA reads TGTGCCAGCAGCCCCCCCGCAGGGCTGAGCTCCTACGAGCAGTACTTC.

The chain has TRBV28 and TRBJ1-5; no reliable D call. Germline V gene sequence: CDR1 MDHEN, CDR2 SYDVKM. This CDR3 region has 12 residues. V was clipped by 7 bases and J by 2 bases, with 6 bases between them. DNA for the CDR3: TGTGCCAGCACCACGGGCAATCAGCCCCAGCATTTT. It encodes CASTTGNQPQHF.

The chain employs TRBV29-1 and TRBJ2-5; possibly TRBD1 for D (5 bases). The CDR3 covers 12 residues. Germline V CDR1 and CDR2: SQVTM, ANQGSEA. Trimming pared 3 bases from V and 6 bases from J, leaving 11 bases between. CDR3 DNA: TGCAGCGTTGAGCAAGGGGCGCAGACCCAGTACTTC. This gives the protein CSVEQGAQTQYF.

This chain connects TRBV30 to TRBJ2-2, with 7 bases matching TRBD2. Germline V gene data show CDR1 as GTSNPN and CDR2 as SVGIG (reference sequence). The CDR3 consists of 14 residues. J gave up 4 bases and V 0 bases, and 2 bases lay outside the gene matches. The CDR3 region has the DNA TGTGCCTGGAGTGTGTGGGGGGGCACCGGGGAGCTGTTTTTT. Amino acid sequence: CAWSVWGGTGELFF.

The chain combines TRBV14 with TRBJ1-2; TRBD1 agrees at 9 bases. Germline loops: CDR1 SGHDN, CDR2 FVKESK. This CDR3 is 14 amino acids long. The V segment lost 2 bases and the J segment 5 bases; nucleotides outside the gene matches: 3. CDR3 sequence (DNA): TGTGCCAGCAGCCAACTGACAGGGGGGTATGGCTACACCTTC. Translating it yields CASSQLTGGYGYTF.

This clone was picked up a small number of times. CDR3 nucleotides: TGTGCCAGCAGTTACGATGACAGGGTCACTGAAGCTTTCTTT. It translates to CASSYDDRVTEAFF. This chain links TRBV6-5 with TRBJ1-1, with TRBD1 matching over 7 bases. The junction had 4 bases not matched to a gene; V was cut back by 2 bases and J by 4 bases. The CDR3 consists of 14 residues. Germline CDR1 is MNHEY and CDR2 is SVGAGI.

This chain uses TRBV9 with TRBJ1-2; D gene ambiguous. Looked up from germline, CDR1 is SGDLS and CDR2 is YYNGEE. V shed 0 bases and J shed 7 bases, with 10 bases lying between them. The CDR3 is 13 amino acids. CDR3 coding DNA: TGTGCCAGCAGCGTAGACGTTGGGAGTGGCTACACCTTC. Its translation is CASSVDVGSGYTF.

The chain uses TRBV19 and TRBJ1-5; 8 bases are shared with TRBD1. The ends lost 5 bases at V and 5 bases at J; junction bases unmatched: 11. Germline CDR1 is LNHDA and CDR2 is SQIVND (reference sequence). The CDR3 covers 16 residues. The CDR3 protein is CASSFKPGQEHQPQHF. The CDR3 nucleotides are TGTGCCAGTAGTTTCAAACCGGGACAGGAGCATCAGCCCCAGCATTTT.

The rearrangement joins TRBV9 to TRBJ2-1, with 16 bases fitting TRBD2. The CDR3 runs 16 residues. Per germline, CDR1 SGDLS and CDR2 YYNGEE. V gave up 4 bases and J gave up 7 bases; unmatched junction bases: 5. CDR3 region: CASSPGLAGGWNEQFF. The CDR3 bases are TGTGCCAGCAGCCCGGGACTAGCGGGAGGGTGGAATGAGCAGTTCTTC.

J is TRBJ2-5 and V is TRBV9, with 8 bases matching TRBD1. V lost 6 bases and J lost 5; bases outside the gene matches: 9. The CDR3 contains 14 residues. Germline V gene data show CDR1 as SGDLS and CDR2 as YYNGEE. CDR3 nucleotides: TGTGCCAGCAACGTCGGACAGGGTTGGGAGACCCAGTACTTC. Translating gives CASNVGQGWETQYF.

This chain links TRBV7-9 with TRBJ2-7, with 9 nucleotides matching TRBD1. CDR1 and CDR2 from the germline V gene are SEHNR and FQNEAQ (reference sequence). Unmatched junction bases numbered 9, after V lost 4 bases and J lost 2 bases. The CDR3 has 16 residues. Here the CDR3 DNA reads TGTGCCAGCAGCTCATCTCCCGACAGGGGGGCCTACGAGCAGTACTTC. This codes for CASSSSPDRGAYEQYF.

The CDR3 bases are TGTGCCAGCAGCCAAGAATTCTCCAGCGGGAGCCTCGCCGCCAGCACAGATACGCAGTATTTT. Amino acid sequence: CASSQEFSSGSLAASTDTQYF. The chain uses TRBV4-2 and TRBJ2-3, with 8 nucleotides matching TRBD2. Germline values: CDR1 LGHNA, CDR2 YNFKEQ. J was trimmed by 0 bases and V by 0 bases; bases with no gene match: 17. The CDR3 totals 21 residues.

The rearrangement uses TRBV5-1 and TRBJ2-7, with TRBD1 matching over 10 bases. V lost 4 bases and J lost 1; bases outside the gene matches: 5. The CDR3 consists of 15 residues. CDR1 is SGHRS and CDR2 is YFSETQ in the germline V gene. Here the CDR3 DNA reads TGCGCCAGCAGCCCCGGGACAGGGGTTTCCTACGAGCAGTACTTC. Translating gives CASSPGTGVSYEQYF.

V gene TRBV7-3 combines with J gene TRBJ2-1; 11 bases are shared with TRBD1. The CDR3 loop spans 16 amino acids. Germline CDR1 SGHTA, CDR2 FQGTGA. V gave up 0 bases and J gave up 10 bases; unmatched junction bases: 8. CDR3 residues: CASSLTTGQGVEEQFF. The CDR3 DNA sequence: TGTGCCAGCAGCTTAACAACGGGACAGGGGGTGGAGGAGCAGTTCTTC.

Comments on this clone: Other DNA sequences in this sample translate to the same CDR3. This chain connects TRBV30 to TRBJ1-5, with unresolved D. The CDR3 runs to 14 residues. Germline lookup yields CDR1 GTSNPN and CDR2 SVGIG (reference sequence). Deletions cut 0 bases from V and 4 bases from J, with 10 bases between. CDR3 in DNA: TGTGCCTGGAGTGTACCTGGCGGAAATCAGCCCCAGCATTTT. It is translated as CAWSVPGGNQPQHF.

V is TRBV30 and J is TRBJ2-5; D not certain. The CDR3 is made up of 13 amino acids. Germline CDR1 and CDR2: GTSNPN and SVGIG (reference sequence). V lost 1 base, J lost 0 bases, and 6 bases lay in between. Here the CDR3 DNA reads TGTGCCTGGAGTGGACTGTACCAAGAGACCCAGTACTTC. Translated: CAWSGLYQETQYF.